These 28 T cell receptor beta chains originate from one sample sequenced in a study of T cells after yellow fever vaccination (dated by TCRdb to 2018 to 2020). The meaning of the sample's treatment or condition label: live attenuated yellow fever vaccine strain. The method behind the library was 5' RACE. Data came from an Illumina HiSeq 2500. TCRdb reprocessing: public reads trimmed at Q25 with fastp, clones called with MiXCR, in-frame beta chains kept. For every CDR3 protein sequence, its rows merge into one entry that carries the most common genes and DNA. Recorded for this sample are about 550,000 distinct CDR3 sequences; over 15% of them occurred a single time. 13% to 15% of the sample is held by the ten biggest clonotypes. Material: PBMCs, obtained 15 days after the yellow fever booster vaccination. These receptors originate from a man aged 25 to 45 who received the YFV17D yellow fever vaccine.

This clonotype was seen only a few times. The CDR3 sequence is CASGLGGFFNEQFF. As DNA, the CDR3 is TGTGCCAGCGGCCTGGGGGGGTTTTTCAATGAGCAGTTCTTC. The genes are TRBV27 and TRBJ2-1, with 7 bases matching TRBD2. Germline V lookup: CDR1 MNHEY, CDR2 SMNVEV (reference sequence). The CDR3 covers 14 residues. Losses at the gene ends were 8 bases for V and 6 bases for J; bases not matched to a gene: 10.

The V gene is TRBV11-2, the J gene TRBJ2-5; weak D call: TRBD1 (6 bases). CDR1 and CDR2 from the germline V gene are SGHAT and FQNNGV. Trimming stripped 3 bases from V and 2 bases from J, with 16 bases between. The CDR3 has 16 residues. DNA for the CDR3: TGTGCCAGCAGCTTTTTTTGGGACAACCGACAAGAGACCCAGTACTTC. The encoded protein is CASSFFWDNRQETQYF.

This clonotype appeared a few times. J is TRBJ2-5 and V is TRBV5-4, with D perhaps matching TRBD1 (6 bases). V was cut by 4 bases and J by 9 bases, with 22 bases left in between. Looked up from germline, CDR1 is SGHNT and CDR2 is YYREEE (reference sequence). The CDR3 spans 15 residues. This chain's CDR3 is CASSRQTGTGVAQYF. CDR3 sequence (DNA): TGTGCCAGCAGCCGTCAAACAGGGACGGGCGTTGCCCAGTACTTC.

This rearrangement joins TRBV5-1 to TRBJ2-1; possibly TRBD2 for D (5 bases). This CDR3 contains 15 residues. Germline V CDR1 and CDR2: SGHRS, YFSETQ. Between the trimmed V and J ends, which lost 0 bases and 8 bases, there was a span of 15 bases. The CDR3 here is CASSLESGRVHEQFF. In DNA, the CDR3 is TGCGCCAGCAGCTTGGAGAGTGGGAGAGTTCATGAGCAGTTCTTC.

The chain couples TRBV20-1 to TRBJ2-1; 9 positions match TRBD1. With 5 bases clipped from V and 6 bases from J, the junction kept 5 bases outside the gene matches. CDR3 size: 13 residues. CDR1 is DFQATT and CDR2 is SNEGSKA in the germline V gene (reference sequence). The CDR3 DNA sequence: TGCAGTGCTGGGGACAGGGCTTTCAATGAGCAGTTCTTC. This encodes CSAGDRAFNEQFF.

The rearrangement uses TRBV7-3 and TRBJ2-2, with TRBD2 identical over 11 bases. This CDR3 has 17 amino acids. Germline trimming cut 5 bases from V and 6 bases from J; bases unmatched to any gene: 11. Germline loops: CDR1 SGHTA, CDR2 FQGTGA. CDR3 residues: CASSPASLAGASGELFF. The CDR3 DNA sequence: TGTGCCAGCAGCCCCGCCTCACTAGCGGGAGCTTCCGGGGAGCTGTTTTTT. Full variable domain (remainder filled in from reference TRBV7-3 and TRBJ2-2): GAGVSQTPSNKVTEKGKYVELRCDPISGHTALYWYRQSLGQGPEFLIYFQGTGAADDSGLPNDRFFAVRPEGSVSTLKIQRTERGDSAVYLCASSPASLAGASGELFFGEGSRLTVL.

This clonotype was observed a few times. The chain employs TRBV12-3 or TRBV12-4 and TRBJ1-4; no clear D gene. This CDR3 spans 13 amino acids. V dropped 1 base and J dropped 10 bases, with 10 bases sitting between them. The CDR3 DNA is TGTGCCAGCAGTTTAGGATGGAAGGGAAAACTGTTTTTT. The encoded protein is CASSLGWKGKLFF.

This clonotype was observed a few times. This chain links TRBV10-2 with TRBJ2-3; D call uncertain. Trimming took 1 base from V and 6 from J, leaving 2 bases between them. Germline CDR1 is WSHSY and CDR2 is SAAADI. This CDR3 region has 11 residues. CDR3 bases: TGCGCCAGCAGTGAGTGGGATACGCAGTATTTT. This encodes CASSEWDTQYF.

This clonotype was seen a handful of times. The junction departs from germline at one end; a sequencing error may be responsible. This chain connects TRBV12-3 or TRBV12-4 to TRBJ2-7; 7 positions agree with TRBD1. The CDR3 contains 13 residues. CDR3 sequence (DNA): TGTGCCAGCAGTTTAGGTCAGGGGACAGCCCCTCGTTTC. It yields the protein CASSLGQGTAPRF.

The table lists this clonotype with many counts. The J gene is TRBJ2-2, the V gene TRBV7-8; weak D call: TRBD2 (5 bases). V was shortened by 5 bases and J by 1 base, with 14 bases between the two germline ends. Germline lookup yields CDR1 SGHVS and CDR2 FQNEAQ. This CDR3 has 16 amino acids. DNA for the CDR3: TGTGCCAGCAGCCGTCTGGCGGGTGTGAACACCGGGGAGCTGTTTTTT. Protein product: CASSRLAGVNTGELFF.

The rearrangement joins TRBV29-1 to TRBJ2-3; 9 nucleotides match TRBD1. The CDR3 is 16 residues long. With 1 base clipped from V and 0 bases from J, the junction kept 5 bases outside the gene matches. In germline, CDR1 is SQVTM, CDR2 ANQGSEA. CDR3 protein: CSVEGNRGPSTDTQYF. The CDR3 DNA reads TGCAGCGTTGAAGGCAACAGGGGGCCCAGCACAGATACGCAGTATTTT.

This clonotype has more than one count but fewer than ten. This chain joins TRBV23-1 and TRBJ2-5, with unresolved D. TRBV23-1 is filed as an ORF, its function uncertain. The CDR3 spans 11 residues. V lost 9 bases to trimming and J lost 5 bases, with 10 bases between them. The CDR3 region is CASPPEETQYF. DNA of the CDR3: TGCGCCAGTCCTCCAGAGGAGACCCAGTACTTC.

This clonotype appeared a few times. The chain joins TRBV20-1 to TRBJ2-1, with D perhaps matching TRBD2 (6 bases). Germline loops: CDR1 DFQATT, CDR2 SNEGSKA (reference sequence). The CDR3 is 13 amino acids. CDR3 region: CRAGSSFYNEQFF. The CDR3 DNA reads as TGCAGGGCCGGGAGTTCTTTCTACAATGAGCAGTTCTTC.

The chain links TRBV28 to TRBJ2-7; D not resolved. CDR3 length: 12 amino acids. The germline V and J ends were trimmed by 3 bases and 6 bases, with 9 bases remaining between them. Germline CDR1 and CDR2: MDHEN and SYDVKM. The CDR3 DNA follows: TGTGCCAGCAGTTTTTTGGCTAGCGAGCAGTACTTC. Its protein product is CASSFLASEQYF.

This clonotype has more than one count but fewer than ten. The chain employs TRBV6-1 and TRBJ1-4; the D gene is possibly TRBD1 (6 bases). Germline V gene lookup returns CDR1 MNHNS and CDR2 SASEGT. The CDR3 has 14 amino acids. V was trimmed by 6 bases and J by 4 bases, leaving 12 bases between them. CDR3 bases: TGTGCCAGCAGAGCGACAGGATTTAATGAAAAACTGTTTTTT. As protein: CASRATGFNEKLFF.

The rearrangement links TRBV20-1 to TRBJ2-1, with unresolved D. The germline CDR1 and CDR2 sequences are DFQATT and SNEGSKA (reference sequence). The CDR3 length is 15 residues. V was cut by 6 bases and J by 6 bases, with 21 bases left in between. CDR3 amino acids: CSAEKDAIRVNEQFF. The DNA of the CDR3 is TGCAGTGCCGAAAAGGACGCGATTAGGGTCAATGAGCAGTTCTTC.

The sample holds a few counts of this clonotype. This rearrangement joins TRBV29-1 to TRBJ2-5, with D perhaps TRBD1 (6 bases). The V gene's germline CDR1 is SQVTM and CDR2 ANQGSEA. This CDR3 comprises 11 residues. The CDR3 DNA follows: TGCAGGACTAACAGGGAAGAGACCCAGTACTTC. Protein sequence: CRTNREETQYF. Supplemented by reference TRBV29-1 and TRBJ2-5, the full variable domain reads SAVISQKPSRDICQRGTSLTIQCQVDSQVTMMFWYRQQPGQSLTLIATANQGSEATYESGFVIDKFPISRPNLTFSTLTVSNMSPEDSSIYLCRTNREETQYFGPGTRLLVL.

This clonotype was seen repeatedly, ten times or more. The chain has TRBV2 and TRBJ2-3, with D perhaps matching TRBD2 (5 bases). This CDR3 has 11 residues. Trimming left V 8 bases short and J 4 bases short, with 7 bases between. Per the germline V gene, CDR1 is SNHLY and CDR2 is FYNNEI. The CDR3 region has the DNA TGTGCCAGCGGACTGGCAGATACGCAGTATTTT. Translated: CASGLADTQYF.

This clonotype was seen a handful of times. The V gene is TRBV14, the J gene TRBJ2-1; D tentatively reads TRBD1 or TRBD2 (5 bases each). Germline V gene lookup returns CDR1 SGHDN and CDR2 FVKESK. The CDR3 sequence is 14 residues long. V gave up 6 bases and J gave up 7 bases, with 16 bases separating them. CDR3 in amino acids: CASRGVGETNEQFF. CDR3 nucleotides: TGTGCCAGCAGGGGCGTGGGGGAGACGAATGAGCAGTTCTTC.

The genes are TRBV7-2 and TRBJ1-4; D call uncertain. V lost 3 bases, J lost 7 bases, and 12 bases lay in between. CDR1 is SGHTA, CDR2 FQGNSA, per germline. The CDR3 totals 14 residues. CDR3 coding DNA: TGTGCCAGCAGCTTGTCAGTAGGGCTTGAAAAACTGTTTTTT. It yields the protein CASSLSVGLEKLFF.

This clonotype was counted between two and nine times. V is TRBV2 and J is TRBJ2-2; 13 bases agree with TRBD2. V trimming: 6 bases; J trimming: 7 bases; junction bases outside the gene matches: 5. Germline assignment: CDR1 SNHLY and CDR2 FYNNEI. The CDR3 spans 15 residues. The chain's CDR3 is CASRGTSGTNGELFF. The CDR3 DNA sequence: TGTGCCAGCAGGGGGACTAGCGGGACGAACGGGGAGCTGTTTTTT.

This chain links TRBV5-1 with TRBJ2-7; 8 nucleotides align to TRBD1. Trimming cost V 5 bases and J 5 bases; bases outside gene matches: 21. This CDR3 contains 18 residues. Per the germline V gene, CDR1 is SGHRS and CDR2 is YFSETQ. The CDR3 coding sequence is TGCGCCAGCAGGGGCGGAAAAACCGGGACAGGAGCTCCTAACGAGCAGTACTTC. Translating it yields CASRGGKTGTGAPNEQYF.

The gene calls are TRBV5-6 and TRBJ2-2, with D perhaps TRBD2 (6 bases). V dropped 4 bases and J dropped 4 bases, with 14 bases sitting between them. This CDR3 region has 15 residues. Per the germline V gene, CDR1 is SGHDT and CDR2 is YYEEEE. CDR3 nucleotides: TGTGCCAGCAGCGCCGTGGGGGGAGGCACCGGGGAGCTGTTTTTT. This encodes CASSAVGGGTGELFF.

The V gene is TRBV5-5, the J gene TRBJ2-1; TRBD2 matches at 10 bases. Germline trimming cut 6 bases from V and 15 bases from J; bases unmatched to any gene: 18. The CDR3 spans 15 residues. The germline V gene has CDR1 SGHKS and CDR2 YYEKEE (reference sequence). This chain's CDR3 is CASKDFLASGSRVFF. The CDR3 DNA follows: TGTGCCAGCAAGGACTTTCTGGCTAGCGGGAGTAGAGTGTTCTTC.

A few counts support this clonotype. The chain combines TRBV7-8 with TRBJ1-6; tentative D call: TRBD1 (6 bases). Germline CDR1 reads SGHVS; CDR2 reads FQNEAQ. Trimming took off 5 bases at V and 7 bases at J, with 18 bases between the two ends. The CDR3 runs 16 residues. CDR3 bases: TGTGCCAGCAGCCCACGGGGGAGGGGGGCAAATTCACCCCTCCACTTT. Amino acids: CASSPRGRGANSPLHF.

A word on this clonotype: In this CDR3 the conserved last residue, phenylalanine or tryptophan, is missing, so a read error is likely. V gene TRBV28 combines with J gene TRBJ2-5, with TRBD1 identical over 9 bases. The CDR3 is 16 amino acids. V trimming: 1 base; J trimming: 5 bases; junction bases outside the gene matches: 8. Germline V lookup: CDR1 MDHEN, CDR2 SYDVKM. This chain's CDR3 is CASSLYQGQGSETQYL. CDR3 sequence (DNA): TGTGCCAGCAGTTTATATCAGGGACAGGGCTCTGAGACCCAGTACTTA.

The chain has TRBV11-1 and TRBJ2-5; D unclear. Trimming took 8 bases from V and 7 from J, leaving 14 bases between them. Germline CDR1 reads SGHAT; CDR2 reads FQDESV (reference sequence). The length of the CDR3 is 12 residues. CDR3: CASGSALGTQYF. The CDR3 DNA reads as TGTGCCAGCGGTTCGGCTCTAGGGACCCAGTACTTC.

The chain recombines TRBV6-1 with TRBJ1-1; a weak D match, TRBD1 (5 bases). Germline V gene sequence: CDR1 MNHNS, CDR2 SASEGT. The ends were cut back, 6 bases at V and 0 bases at J, with 11 bases in the middle. The CDR3 runs to 14 residues. The CDR3 is CASSLTDLNTEAFF. CDR3 bases: TGTGCCAGCAGCCTGACAGACCTGAACACTGAAGCTTTCTTT.